These 14 T cell receptor beta chains originate from one sample sequenced in a study of blood T cell repertoires in COVID-19. Assay: immunoSEQ multiplex PCR; the TCRdb copy retains only in-frame clones and omits some. The sample has approximately 140,000 clones, over 70% seen once. The sample consisted of PBMCs or T cells enriched from blood (not recorded which). These receptor sequences come from a man aged 45-65 years in a cohort exposed to, infected with or recovered from COVID-19 (not recorded which).

This clone was observed a handful of times. This sequence joins TRBV6-5 and TRBJ1-2; D unresolved. The germline gives CDR1 MNHEY, CDR2 SVGAGI. V lost 6 bases, J lost 4 bases, and 18 bases lay in between. The CDR3 covers 15 residues. CDR3 nucleotide sequence: TGTGCCAGCAGCTCACCTTGGTCGGGAGTCTATGGCTACACCTTC. This codes for CASSSPWSGVYGYTF.

The chain joins TRBV19 to TRBJ2-3, with 7 bases aligning to TRBD2. This CDR3 contains 15 residues. J lost 3 bases, V lost 5 bases, and 8 bases had no gene match. CDR1 and CDR2 (germline): LNHDA, SQIVND (reference sequence). CDR3 in DNA: TGTGCCAGTAGTGCATCTAGCGGAGCGACAGATACGCAGTATTTT. Translated, it gives CASSASSGATDTQYF.

This clone showed up just a few times. The chain joins TRBV5-1 to TRBJ2-1; 10 bases are a match to TRBD2. This CDR3 region has 15 residues. In germline, CDR1 is SGHRS, CDR2 YFSETQ. Trimming at V came to 4 bases and at J to 7 bases, leaving 8 bases not matched to a gene. This chain's CDR3 is CASSGLAGVANEQFF. The DNA for the CDR3 is TGCGCCAGCAGCGGTCTAGCGGGAGTTGCAAATGAGCAGTTCTTC.

The chain couples TRBV11-2 to TRBJ2-7, with D maybe TRBD2 (5 bases). The CDR3 extends over 14 amino acids. Germline assignment: CDR1 SGHAT and CDR2 FQNNGV. Trimming shortened V by 3 bases and J by 4 bases, and 13 bases separated the two germline ends. The CDR3 sequence: CASSFASGRYEQYF. CDR3 bases: TGTGCCAGCAGCTTTGCCAGCGGCAGATACGAGCAGTACTTC.

The sample holds a few counts of this clone. The chain links TRBV6-2 or TRBV6-3 to TRBJ1-2; 7 bases map to TRBD1. Germline assignment: CDR1 MNHEY and CDR2 SVGEGT. The CDR3 has 15 residues. V lost 8 bases to trimming and J lost 7 bases; unmatched junction nucleotides: 16. CDR3 in amino acids: CASRPMGQPLFGYTF. CDR3 sequence (DNA): TGTGCCAGCCGCCCGATGGGACAGCCACTGTTTGGCTACACCTTC.

The chain has TRBV29-1 and TRBJ1-1; perhaps TRBD1 as D (5 bases). This CDR3 is 10 amino acids long. CDR1 and CDR2 from the germline V gene are SQVTM and ANQGSEA. The ends were cut back, 5 bases at V and 6 bases at J, with 7 bases in the middle. CDR3 sequence (DNA): TGCAGCGTTAGGACACCTGAAGCTTTCTTT. This sequence encodes CSVRTPEAFF.

The chain uses TRBV18 and TRBJ2-7, with D unclear. Germline V gives CDR1 KGHSH, CDR2 LQKENI. CDR3 length: 13 residues. Trimming stripped 4 bases from V and 2 bases from J, with 9 bases between. As DNA, the CDR3 is TGTGCCAGCTCACTTCTAGAGACCTACGAGCAGTACTTC. This sequence encodes CASSLLETYEQYF.

The rearrangement links TRBV6-2 or TRBV6-3 to TRBJ1-5; no reliable D call. The ends were cut back, 0 bases at V and 3 bases at J, with 12 bases in the middle. CDR1 is MNHEY and CDR2 is SVGEGT in the germline V gene. This CDR3 has 16 residues. CDR3 protein: CASSYSPGGPNQPQHF. Here the CDR3 DNA reads TGTGCCAGCAGTTACTCCCCGGGAGGACCCAATCAGCCCCAGCATTTT.

This clone occurred a few times. This sequence joins TRBV19 and TRBJ2-2, with 7 bases aligning to TRBD1. Losses at the gene ends were 5 bases for V and 6 bases for J; bases not matched to a gene: 9. CDR3 size: 15 residues. Per germline, CDR1 LNHDA and CDR2 SQIVND (reference sequence). The CDR3 here is CASSPQGVISGELFF. CDR3 DNA: TGTGCCAGTAGTCCCCAGGGGGTAATCTCCGGGGAGCTGTTTTTT. Full variable domain (remainder filled in from reference TRBV19 and TRBJ2-2): DGGITQSPKYLFRKEGQNVTLSCEQNLNHDAMYWYRQDPGQGLRLIYYSQIVNDFQKGDIAEGYSVSREKKESFPLTVTSAQKNPTAFYLCASSPQGVISGELFFGEGSRLTVL.

This chain links TRBV19 with TRBJ1-4; D unresolved. Germline V CDR1 and CDR2: LNHDA, SQIVND (reference sequence). The CDR3 runs 13 residues. Trimming removed 5 bases at V and 8 bases at J, with 12 bases between. The CDR3 region is CASSGQRSEKLFF. The CDR3 nucleotides are TGTGCCAGTAGTGGGCAAAGGTCAGAAAAACTGTTTTTT.

This CDR3 reads CAISEDRSNQPQHF. CDR3 nucleotide sequence: TGTGCCATCAGTGAAGACAGATCCAATCAGCCCCAGCATTTT. This sequence joins TRBV10-3 and TRBJ1-5; a possible D gene is TRBD1 (5 bases). V lost 3 bases, J lost 3 bases, and 9 bases lay in between. Germline-derived CDR1 and CDR2 are ENHRY and SYGVKD. The CDR3 extends over 14 amino acids.

The chain recombines TRBV12-5 with TRBJ1-1; 8 bases fit TRBD1. With V trimmed by 3 bases and J by 1 base, 4 bases remained unmatched. CDR3 length equals 15 residues. Looked up from germline, CDR1 is LGHNT and CDR2 is FRNRAP. The CDR3 DNA is TGTGCTAGTGGTTTCGAAGGGACAGGGAACACTGAAGCTTTCTTT. It encodes CASGFEGTGNTEAFF.

The J gene is TRBJ1-1, the V gene TRBV5-1, with 7 bases that match TRBD1. The V segment lost 3 bases and the J segment 2 bases; nucleotides outside the gene matches: 4. The CDR3 sequence is 14 residues long. Germline CDR1 and CDR2: SGHRS and YFSETQ. The CDR3 sequence: CASSSGTANTEAFF. The CDR3 bases are TGCGCCAGCAGCTCCGGGACAGCTAACACTGAAGCTTTCTTT.

The V gene is TRBV14, the J gene TRBJ2-1, with D possibly matching TRBD1 (5 bases). V was cut by 4 bases and J by 4 bases, with 11 bases left in between. The CDR3 spans 14 residues. Germline V gene lookup returns CDR1 SGHDN and CDR2 FVKESK. This CDR3 is CASSPRTKYNEQFF. The CDR3 nucleotides are TGTGCCAGCAGCCCCAGGACAAAATACAATGAGCAGTTCTTC.